These T cell receptor beta chains were read from a single sample in a study of shared clonotypes between healthy human individuals. Assay: immunoSEQ multiplex PCR; the TCRdb copy retains only in-frame clones and omits some. The top ten clones hold more than 0.9% of a sample with some 1,900,000 clones, roughly 95% of them seen once. Sequences were obtained from naive CD8+ T cells sorted from blood. These receptors were obtained from a man younger than 35 in good health. Each CDR3 is given with its conserved first and last residue. The D gene is left open where the match is weak. Not all rows give a size; the values are once, few, many and, for expanded clones, a class.

clone size	V gene	D gene	J gene	CDR3 DNA	CDR3 protein
.	TRBV6-1	.	TRBJ2-7	TGTGCCAGCAGCCCCAGGGGTCTCTCCTACGAGCAGTACTTC	CASSPRGLSYEQYF
once	TRBV2	.	TRBJ2-1	TGTGCCAGCAGTGAAGGGGCAGTCTACAATGAGCAGTTCTTC	CASSEGAVYNEQFF
.	TRBV6-4	.	TRBJ2-7	TGTGCCAGCAGCCGGCAGGCCGGGGATCCCTACGAGCAGTACTTC	CASSRQAGDPYEQYF
.	TRBV6-5	TRBD1	TRBJ1-3	TGTGCCAGCAGTTCATGGACAGGGGGCGCGGACACCATATATTTT	CASSSWTGGADTIYF
once	TRBV6-6	.	TRBJ1-5	TGTGCCAGCAGTCCCGAGCCAGAGGGTAGCAATCAGCCCCAGCATTTT	CASSPEPEGSNQPQHF
.	TRBV4-3	TRBD1	TRBJ2-7	TGCGCCAGCAGCCAGGGACAGGGGAGGGAGCAGTACTTC	CASSQGQGREQYF
once	TRBV9	.	TRBJ2-7	TGTGCCAGCAGCGTAGACGGGCCAGGGTCATACGAGCAGTACTTC	CASSVDGPGSYEQYF
.	TRBV27	.	TRBJ1-5	TGTGCCAGCAGTTGGGGGCAGGGAAATCAGCCCCAGCATTTT	CASSWGQGNQPQHF
.	TRBV19	.	TRBJ2-1	TGTGCCAGTAGTATAGATGGCACGTACAATGAGCAGTTCTTC	CASSIDGTYNEQFF
.	TRBV19	TRBD2	TRBJ2-1	TGTGCCAGTAGTATAGAAGCGCTAGCGGGATTGAATGAGCAGTTCTTC	CASSIEALAGLNEQFF
.	TRBV6-6	.	TRBJ2-1	TGTGCCAGTCAGCAGGGATCCGGCAATGAGCAGTTCTTC	CASQQGSGNEQFF
.	TRBV12-5	.	TRBJ1-5	TGTGCTAGTGGTTTAGAACACTTCAATCAGCCCCAGCATTTT	CASGLEHFNQPQHF
.	TRBV2	.	TRBJ1-6	TGTGCCAGCAGTGACCCGCAGGGATCGGCACCCCTCCACTTT	CASSDPQGSAPLHF
.	TRBV13	.	TRBJ1-1	TGTGCCAGCAGCTCCCCCCCCGCCACTGAAGCTTTCTTT	CASSSPPATEAFF
.	TRBV27	TRBD2	TRBJ2-1	TGTGCCAGCAGTTTTGCGGGGGTCGCTAATGAGCAGTTCTTC	CASSFAGVANEQFF
.	TRBV29-1	TRBD2	TRBJ2-1	TGCAGCGTCGCCGGGACTAGAGGCCATGAGCAGTTCTTC	CSVAGTRGHEQFF
.	TRBV4-1	TRBD1	TRBJ1-6	TGCGCCAGCAGCCAAGAACCAGGGGGCAGCTCCTATAATTCACCCCTCCACTTT	CASSQEPGGSSYNSPLHF
.	TRBV5-4	TRBD1	TRBJ2-7	TGTGCCAGCAGCTTGGATCGGGGACAGGGGGCCTCCGAGCAGTACTTC	CASSLDRGQGASEQYF
once	TRBV5-4	.	TRBJ2-2	TGTGCCAGCAGCTTTTTAGCCGGGGAGCTGTTTTTT	CASSFLAGELFF
once	TRBV6-6	.	TRBJ1-1	TGTGCCAGCAGTTACGCCCGACAGGACATGAACACTGAAGCTTTCTTT	CASSYARQDMNTEAFF
.	TRBV28	TRBD1	TRBJ1-2	TGTGCCAGCAGTTTTTGGCCCGCATCGGACAGGGGAAACTATGGCTACACCTTC	CASSFWPASDRGNYGYTF
.	TRBV5-1	.	TRBJ2-2	TGCGCCAGCAGCTTGGGACCCAACACCGGGGAGCTGTTTTTT	CASSLGPNTGELFF
.	TRBV1	.	TRBJ2-2	TGCACCAGCAGCCAAGTTCACTTCCAAAACACCGGGGAGCTGTTTTTT	CTSSQVHFQNTGELFF
.	TRBV9	.	TRBJ1-1	TGTGCCAGCAGCGACGGCTCATGGAACACTGAAGCTTTCTTT	CASSDGSWNTEAFF
.	TRBV28	.	TRBJ1-1	TGTGCCAGCAGTAGGATCCAGGGTCTGAGCACTGAAGCTTTCTTT	CASSRIQGLSTEAFF